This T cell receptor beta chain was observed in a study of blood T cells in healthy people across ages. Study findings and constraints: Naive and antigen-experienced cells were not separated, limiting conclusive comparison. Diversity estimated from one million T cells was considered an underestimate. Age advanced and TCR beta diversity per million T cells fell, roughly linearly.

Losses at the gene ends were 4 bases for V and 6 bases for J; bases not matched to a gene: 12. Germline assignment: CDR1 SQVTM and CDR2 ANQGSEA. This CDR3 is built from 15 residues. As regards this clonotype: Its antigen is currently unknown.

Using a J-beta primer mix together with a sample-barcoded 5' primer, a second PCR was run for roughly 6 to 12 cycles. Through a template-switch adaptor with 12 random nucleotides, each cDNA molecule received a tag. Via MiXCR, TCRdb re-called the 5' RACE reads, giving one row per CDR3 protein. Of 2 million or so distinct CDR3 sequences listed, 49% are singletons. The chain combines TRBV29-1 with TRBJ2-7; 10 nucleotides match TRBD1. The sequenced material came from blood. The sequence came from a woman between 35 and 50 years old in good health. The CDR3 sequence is CSVGGTADRGPEQYF. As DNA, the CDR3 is TGCAGCGTTGGAGGTACAGCCGACAGGGGGCCCGAGCAGTACTTC.